The next 28 T cell receptor beta chains were all read from a single sample in a study of T cells in Graves' hyperthyroidism and ophthalmopathy. Authors of the study amplified TCR beta CDR3 regions from RNA transcripts. First-round RT-PCR with HTBI primers amplified the TCR CDR3 region. In TCRdb, the multiplex PCR reads were re-called with MiXCR into one record per CDR3 protein. Of some 580,000 distinct CDR3 sequences in the sample, roughly a sixth were seen once. The sequenced sample consisted of blood. Receptors originate from a woman between 40 and 55 years old with Graves' ophthalmopathy.

There are a few counts of this clonotype. This chain uses TRBV12-3 or TRBV12-4 with TRBJ2-7, with TRBD1 matching over 10 bases. With V trimmed by 2 bases and J by 1 base, 5 bases remained unmatched. The CDR3 totals 16 residues. Written as DNA, the CDR3 is TGTGCCAGCAGTTTACGGGGACAGGGGATGTCCTACGAGCAGTACTTC. Its translation: CASSLRGQGMSYEQYF.

This clonotype was counted ten times or more. The J gene is TRBJ1-1, the V gene TRBV6-1, with D unclear. V was clipped by 6 bases and J by 1 base, with 12 bases between them. The CDR3 sequence is 14 residues long. In germline, CDR1 is MNHNS, CDR2 SASEGT. The CDR3 DNA sequence: TGTGCCAGCAGGACACTCGGTACGAACACTGAAGCTTTCTTT. Protein sequence: CASRTLGTNTEAFF.

This clonotype occurred many times. The CDR3 reads CSARETLAGDFYEQYF. The CDR3 region has the DNA TGCAGTGCTAGAGAAACCCTAGCGGGAGATTTCTACGAGCAGTACTTC. The V and J genes are TRBV20-1 and TRBJ2-7; TRBD2 aligns across 10 bases. CDR3 length equals 16 residues. The V and J ends lost 0 bases and 3 bases, in that order; junction bases with no gene match: 8. CDR1 is DFQATT, CDR2 SNEGSKA, per germline (reference sequence).

This clonotype was counted at least ten times. J is TRBJ2-7 and V is TRBV20-1; TRBD2 aligns across 13 bases. CDR1 is DFQATT, CDR2 SNEGSKA, per germline (reference sequence). The J segment lost 2 bases and the V segment lost 2 bases, leaving 3 bases of the junction unmatched. This CDR3 is built from 15 residues. CDR3 amino acids: CSARTGTSGTYEQYF. CDR3 DNA: TGCAGTGCTAGAACCGGGACTAGCGGGACCTACGAGCAGTACTTC.

A note on this clonotype: This may be a read error, as it is one base from a much larger clone. The CDR3 does not close with the conserved phenylalanine or tryptophan, likely indicating a read error. The rearrangement uses TRBV5-1 and TRBJ2-7; possible D gene TRBD1, 6 bases. V was trimmed by 4 bases and J by 5 bases, leaving 16 bases between them. Germline V gene lookup returns CDR1 SGHRS and CDR2 YFSETQ. The CDR3 covers 14 residues. The CDR3 coding sequence is TGCGCCAGCAGCCCAGCCGGGACATTTGACGAGCAGTACCTC. Its protein product is CASSPAGTFDEQYL.

This clonotype came up a few times. The gene calls are TRBV3-1 and TRBJ2-1; D possibly matches TRBD1 or TRBD2 (5 bases each). Between the trimmed V and J ends, which lost 4 bases and 0 bases, there was a span of 16 bases. Germline V CDR1 and CDR2: LGHDT, YNNKEL (reference sequence). The CDR3 totals 17 residues. The CDR3 coding sequence is TGTGCCAGCAGCCTCATGGGACGAAGAAGCTCCTACAATGAGCAGTTCTTC. Translated, it gives CASSLMGRRSSYNEQFF.

Many counts were recorded for this clonotype. The rearrangement uses TRBV12-3 or TRBV12-4 and TRBJ1-2; D ambiguous. Trimming removed 8 bases from V and 6 bases from J, with 19 bases in between. This CDR3 has 14 amino acids. The CDR3, as DNA: TGTGCCAGCCTCCCCTATACCGCGTCGGATGGCTACACCTTC. Translating it yields CASLPYTASDGYTF.

This clonotype came up a few times. This chain joins TRBV4-1 and TRBJ2-7; D not resolved. Trimming took 0 bases from V and 3 from J, leaving 9 bases between them. This CDR3 spans 14 amino acids. Germline values: CDR1 MGHRA, CDR2 YSYEKL. The CDR3 sequence is CASSQDRLSYEQYF. In DNA form, the CDR3 reads TGCGCCAGCAGCCAAGATAGACTGAGCTACGAGCAGTACTTC.

The chain joins TRBV27 to TRBJ2-7, with D perhaps matching TRBD1 (5 bases). Per the germline V gene, CDR1 is MNHEY and CDR2 is SMNVEV (reference sequence). Trimming shortened V by 5 bases and J by 6 bases, and 17 bases separated the two germline ends. CDR3 length: 14 residues. The CDR3 is CASSEGARIFEQYF. The CDR3, as DNA: TGTGCCAGCAGTGAAGGGGCTCGGATTTTCGAGCAGTACTTC.

This clonotype is medium-sized (0.01 to 0.1%) within its sample. The V gene is TRBV3-1, the J gene TRBJ2-1; D is uncertain. The V gene's germline CDR1 is LGHDT and CDR2 YNNKEL (reference sequence). Trimming took 6 bases from V and 5 from J, leaving 11 bases between them. The CDR3 totals 13 residues. As DNA, the CDR3 is TGTGCCAGCAGTCAAAGCGCTGACAATGAGCAGTTCTTC. This codes for CASSQSADNEQFF.

This clonotype occurred many times. The rearrangement uses TRBV6-1 and TRBJ1-2; D is uncertain. Germline values: CDR1 MNHNS, CDR2 SASEGT. This CDR3 has 12 residues. Between the trimmed V and J ends, which lost 6 bases and 8 bases, there was a span of 13 bases. CDR3 nucleotide sequence: TGTGCCAGCAGAGACACAGAGGGCGGCTACACCTTC. This encodes CASRDTEGGYTF.

This clonotype was recorded at least ten times. The chain joins TRBV30 to TRBJ1-1; maybe TRBD1 (6 bases). Trimming took off 8 bases at V and 5 bases at J, with 18 bases between the two ends. This CDR3 has 13 amino acids. Germline V gene sequence: CDR1 GTSNPN, CDR2 SVGIG (reference sequence). The chain's CDR3 is CARSAKGGTEAFF. The DNA for the CDR3 is TGTGCCCGAAGCGCGAAGGGGGGGACTGAAGCTTTCTTT.

The J gene is TRBJ2-1, the V gene TRBV6-2 or TRBV6-3, with TRBD1 identical over 10 bases. Germline lookup yields CDR1 MNHEY and CDR2 SVGEGT. This CDR3 is built from 17 residues. Trimming removed 5 bases from V and 4 bases from J; junction bases left unmatched: 11. CDR3 sequence: CASSLGTGVDLYNEQFF. For the CDR3, the DNA is TGTGCCAGCAGTCTCGGGACAGGGGTCGACCTTTACAATGAGCAGTTCTTC.

This clonotype was recorded many times. The chain links TRBV10-1 to TRBJ2-1, with D possibly being TRBD1 or TRBD2 (7 bases each). This CDR3 has 18 residues. The germline CDR1 and CDR2 sequences are WNHNN and SYGVQD (reference sequence). V was pared by 4 bases and J by 8 bases, with 27 bases between. The CDR3 DNA sequence: TGCGCCAGCAGTGCGGCCCGAACCGGGACAGCGGGATTCGATGAGCAGTTCTTC. It codes for CASSAARTGTAGFDEQFF.

At least ten counts were recorded for this clonotype. The chain couples TRBV28 to TRBJ2-1; D ambiguous. CDR3 length equals 13 residues. V dropped 8 bases and J dropped 0 bases, with 8 bases sitting between them. Germline CDR1 MDHEN, CDR2 SYDVKM. CDR3 bases: TGTGCCAGCGACGGTAGCTCCTACAATGAGCAGTTCTTC. Its protein is CASDGSSYNEQFF.

In this sample, this clonotype turned up a few times. This chain links TRBV12-3 or TRBV12-4 with TRBJ1-1; D is unclear. The CDR3 length is 16 residues. Trimming shortened V by 0 bases and J by 0 bases, and 11 bases separated the two germline ends. Here the CDR3 reads CASSLANHRMNTEAFF. As DNA, the CDR3 is TGTGCCAGCAGTTTAGCCAATCATAGGATGAACACTGAAGCTTTCTTT.

The sample holds many counts of this clonotype. The chain uses TRBV5-1 and TRBJ2-1, with 10 positions matching TRBD1. Per the germline V gene, CDR1 is SGHRS and CDR2 is YFSETQ. V shed 3 bases and J 6 bases; nucleotides not matched to a gene: 6. This CDR3 is built from 15 residues. This CDR3 is CASSSGQGVGNEQFF. The CDR3 DNA reads TGCGCCAGCAGCTCCGGACAGGGGGTGGGCAATGAGCAGTTCTTC.

The chain links TRBV5-1 to TRBJ1-2, with TRBD1 matching 8 bases. Trimming took 2 bases from V and 3 from J; bases not matched to a gene: 15. Germline CDR1 reads SGHRS; CDR2 reads YFSETQ. The CDR3 sequence is 18 residues long. CDR3: CASSFTLESGQEYYGYTF. DNA of the CDR3: TGCGCCAGCAGCTTCACTCTGGAGTCGGGACAGGAGTACTATGGCTACACCTTC. The full variable domain, its missing parts supplied by reference TRBV5-1 and TRBJ1-2, is KAGVTQTPRYLIKTRGQQVTLSCSPISGHRSVSWYQQTPGQGLQFLFEYFSETQRNKGNFPGRFSGRQFSNSRSEMNVSTLELGDSALYLCASSFTLESGQEYYGYTFGSGTRLTVV.

This clonotype was recorded at least ten times. V gene TRBV2 combines with J gene TRBJ2-7, with 11 positions matching TRBD2. Looked up from germline, CDR1 is SNHLY and CDR2 is FYNNEI. This CDR3 comprises 15 residues. V was pared by 6 bases and J by 3 bases, with 7 bases of the junction left unmatched. The CDR3 DNA reads as TGTGCCAGCAGAGGGACTAGCGGACATTTCTACGAGCAGTACTTC. It encodes CASRGTSGHFYEQYF.

There are a few counts of this clonotype. This rearrangement joins TRBV20-1 to TRBJ2-4, with 8 bases aligning to TRBD1. CDR3 size: 13 residues. With 4 bases clipped from V and 4 bases from J, the junction kept 3 bases outside the gene matches. The V gene's germline CDR1 is DFQATT and CDR2 SNEGSKA (reference sequence). The CDR3, as DNA: TGCAGTGCTACGCGACAGGGGAAAAACATTCAGTACTTC. It yields the protein CSATRQGKNIQYF.

The genes are TRBV6-4 and TRBJ2-2; 11 bases line up with TRBD1. CDR1 and CDR2 from the germline V gene are MRHNA and SNTAGT. This CDR3 comprises 17 residues. The J segment lost 6 bases and the V segment lost 5 bases, leaving 11 bases of the junction unmatched. The CDR3 bases are TGTGCCAGCAGTCCTAATCGGGGACAGGGGGGCTCCGGGGAGCTGTTTTTT. Protein product: CASSPNRGQGGSGELFF.

This chain links TRBV18 with TRBJ2-3; tentatively, D is TRBD1 or TRBD2 (5 bases each). V lost 6 bases and J 1 base, leaving 14 bases between the germline ends. This CDR3 is 15 amino acids long. Germline assignment: CDR1 KGHSH and CDR2 LQKENI. In nucleotides, the CDR3 is TGTGCCAGCTCCCGAGGGGAAGGCGGCACAGATACGCAGTATTTT. Translating gives CASSRGEGGTDTQYF.

The chain has TRBV20-1 and TRBJ2-6, with D maybe TRBD1 (5 bases). Germline CDR1 is DFQATT and CDR2 is SNEGSKA (reference sequence). CDR3 length: 14 residues. V lost 4 bases and J 0 bases, leaving 7 bases between the germline ends. CDR3 region: CSAKGDSGANVLTF. DNA for the CDR3: TGCAGTGCTAAAGGGGACTCTGGGGCCAACGTCCTGACTTTC.

This rearrangement joins TRBV20-1 to TRBJ2-5; a possible D gene is TRBD2 (5 bases). The V end was cut by 7 bases, the J end by 5 bases, with 11 bases between. CDR1 and CDR2 (germline): DFQATT, SNEGSKA (reference sequence). This CDR3 has 11 residues. The CDR3, as DNA: TGCAGTGTTCGAGGGTGGGAGACCCAGTACTTC. Its protein product is CSVRGWETQYF.

This clonotype showed up many times. The chain employs TRBV19 and TRBJ1-2; D is perhaps TRBD1 (6 bases). CDR3 length: 16 amino acids. The V gene lost 10 bases and the J gene lost 2 bases, with 23 bases spanning the gap. From germline, CDR1 is LNHDA and CDR2 SQIVND (reference sequence). In nucleotides, the CDR3 is TGTGCCACCGCAACTTGGGGAGGACAGTCCAACTATGGCTACACCTTC. Translation gives CATATWGGQSNYGYTF.

The sample holds many counts of this clonotype. V gene TRBV2 combines with J gene TRBJ2-3; 8 nucleotides match TRBD1. Germline CDR1 SNHLY, CDR2 FYNNEI. The V gene end was trimmed by 5 bases and the J gene end by 2 bases; junction bases not matched to a gene: 9. This CDR3 has 16 amino acids. The CDR3 coding sequence is TGTGCCAGCAGTCCACCGGGACAGGCACTCACAGATACGCAGTATTTT. The encoded protein is CASSPPGQALTDTQYF. Full variable domain (rest looked up from reference TRBV2 and TRBJ2-3): EPEVTQTPSHQVTQMGQEVILRCVPISNHLYFYWYRQILGQKVEFLVSFYNNEISEKSEIFDDQFSVERPDGSNFTLKIRSTKLEDSAMYFCASSPPGQALTDTQYFGPGTRLTVL.

The V gene is TRBV20-1, the J gene TRBJ2-1; 11 bases are a match to TRBD2. Germline trimming cut 3 bases from V and 6 bases from J; bases unmatched to any gene: 13. The CDR3 runs 17 residues. Germline assignment: CDR1 DFQATT and CDR2 SNEGSKA (reference sequence). CDR3 sequence reads: CSARGGTSGRGVNEQFF. The CDR3, as DNA: TGCAGTGCTAGGGGGGGTACTAGCGGGAGAGGCGTCAATGAGCAGTTCTTC.

The genes are TRBV20-1 and TRBJ2-5, with TRBD1 as a possible D gene (5 bases). The CDR3 spans 11 residues. From germline, CDR1 is DFQATT and CDR2 SNEGSKA (reference sequence). Trimming left V 7 bases short and J 2 bases short, with 8 bases between. CDR3 nucleotides: TGCAGTGTTCCAGGGCAAGAGACCCAGTACTTC. It specifies CSVPGQETQYF.